A few counts support the clone carrying this TCR beta chain. What it binds is not known. Study-wide results and caveats: Tumor memory CD4+ T cell TCR gene usage was found to cluster with blood and lymph node memory CD4+ cells and with lymph node naive CD4+ cells.

Full-length variable regions came from constant-region reverse primers plus semi-nested Nested Universal Primer A PCR. TCRdb used MiXCR to reprocess the 5' RACE reads, holding one entry per CDR3 protein. The sample shows around 30,000 distinct CDR3 sequences, about a quarter of them seen only once. What was sequenced was naive CD4+ T cells sorted from a lymph node. Subset noted: naive CD4+ T cells, CD4+CD45RA+CD25-. The receptor comes from a female donor with breast cancer.

The CDR3 DNA follows: TGCGCCAGCAGCCAAGAAGGAGGTTACAAACACATCTCTGGGGCCAACGTCCTGACTTTC. Protein: CASSQEGGYKHISGANVLTF. V gene TRBV4-1 combines with J gene TRBJ2-6, with D possibly being TRBD2 (5 bases). V was pared by 0 bases and J by 0 bases, with 18 bases between. This CDR3 spans 20 amino acids. Germline V gene data show CDR1 as MGHRA and CDR2 as YSYEKL.